The present T cell receptor (beta chain) was sequenced within a study of cytomegalovirus exposure and HLA in healthy donors. This CDR3 comprises 13 residues. The germline gives CDR1 SNHLY, CDR2 FYNNEI. J was trimmed by 4 bases and V by 4 bases; bases with no gene match: 2. The table lists this clone with a few counts. The antigen is unknown. Researchers ran the PCR with 60 Vbeta and 13 Jbeta primers. Only in-frame clones appear in the TCRdb table, and some are missing; sequencing was by immunoSEQ multiplex PCR. The sample comprises roughly 100,000 clones, approximately 79% of which are singletons, and roughly 6.9% rests with the top ten. General study points: According to an earlier analysis, most TCR beta V segments yielded productive rearrangements about 87% or about 30% of the time.

Sequencing used PBMCs. This chain joins TRBV2 and TRBJ2-7, with 9 bases fitting TRBD1. The TCR originated in a man aged 30 to 39 in good health and CMV-seropositive. CDR3 in amino acids: CASSGDRVYEQYF. The CDR3 region has the DNA TGTGCCAGCAGTGGGGACAGGGTATACGAGCAGTACTTC.